This TCR beta chain was recorded in a study of CD4+ T cells in melanoma. Method: immunoSEQ multiplex PCR; TCRdb's copy keeps in-frame clones and lacks some. The table has about 4,800 clones, roughly two thirds seen once. The CDR3 has 12 residues. Trimming removed 4 bases from V and 2 bases from J, with 8 bases in between. Germline values: CDR1 SQVTM, CDR2 ANQGSEA. The receptor comes from a human donor with melanoma. Sequenced material: cells from a culture (not recorded whether cultured in vitro). The chain combines TRBV29-1 with TRBJ2-5, with D perhaps matching TRBD1 (5 bases). The CDR3 region is CSVGGRQETQYF. The CDR3 DNA reads TGCAGCGTTGGGGGCAGACAAGAGACCCAGTACTTC.